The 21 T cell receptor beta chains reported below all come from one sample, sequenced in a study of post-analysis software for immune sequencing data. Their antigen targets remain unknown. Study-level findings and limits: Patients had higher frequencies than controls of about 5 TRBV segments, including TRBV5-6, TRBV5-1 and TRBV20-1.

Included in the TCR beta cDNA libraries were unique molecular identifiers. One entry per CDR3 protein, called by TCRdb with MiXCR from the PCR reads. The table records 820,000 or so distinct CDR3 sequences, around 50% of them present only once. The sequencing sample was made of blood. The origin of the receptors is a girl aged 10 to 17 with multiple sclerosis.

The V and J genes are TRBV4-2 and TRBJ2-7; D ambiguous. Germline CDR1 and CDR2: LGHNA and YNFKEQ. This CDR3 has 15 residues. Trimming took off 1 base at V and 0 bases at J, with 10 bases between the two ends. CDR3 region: CASSQGLSSSYEQYF. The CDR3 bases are TGTGCCAGCAGCCAAGGCCTTAGTAGCTCCTACGAGCAGTACTTC.

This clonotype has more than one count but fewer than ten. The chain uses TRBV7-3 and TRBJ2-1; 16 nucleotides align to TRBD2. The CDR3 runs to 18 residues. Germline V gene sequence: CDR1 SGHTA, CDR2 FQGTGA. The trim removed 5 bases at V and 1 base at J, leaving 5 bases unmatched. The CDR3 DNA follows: TGTGCCAGCAGCCCGGGGACTAGCGGGAGGGGATCCTACAATGAGCAGTTCTTC. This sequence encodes CASSPGTSGRGSYNEQFF.

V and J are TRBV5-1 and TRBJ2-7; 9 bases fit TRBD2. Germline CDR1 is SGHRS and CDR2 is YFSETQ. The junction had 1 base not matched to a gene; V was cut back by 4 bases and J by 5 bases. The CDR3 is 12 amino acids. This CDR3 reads CASSRLADEQYF. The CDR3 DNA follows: TGCGCCAGCAGCCGACTAGCGGACGAGCAGTACTTC.

CDR3 residues: CSVSFRGGETQYF. In nucleotides, the CDR3 is TGCAGCGTCTCCTTCAGGGGGGGAGAGACCCAGTACTTC. The rearrangement links TRBV29-1 to TRBJ2-5; D is tentatively TRBD1 or TRBD2 (7 bases each). V lost 6 bases and J 4 bases, leaving 15 bases between the germline ends. Germline CDR1 is SQVTM and CDR2 is ANQGSEA. This CDR3 has 13 amino acids. The full variable domain, in which reference TRBV29-1 and TRBJ2-5 provide the parts outside the CDR3, is SAVISQKPSRDICQRGTSLTIQCQVDSQVTMMFWYRQQPGQSLTLIATANQGSEATYESGFVIDKFPISRPNLTFSTLTVSNMSPEDSSIYLCSVSFRGGETQYFGPGTRLLVL.

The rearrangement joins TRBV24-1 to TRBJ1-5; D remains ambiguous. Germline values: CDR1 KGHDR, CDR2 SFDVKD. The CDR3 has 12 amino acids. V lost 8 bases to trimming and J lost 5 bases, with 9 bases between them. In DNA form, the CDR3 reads TGTGCCACCATATCGAGGGATCAGCCCCAGCATTTT. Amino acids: CATISRDQPQHF.

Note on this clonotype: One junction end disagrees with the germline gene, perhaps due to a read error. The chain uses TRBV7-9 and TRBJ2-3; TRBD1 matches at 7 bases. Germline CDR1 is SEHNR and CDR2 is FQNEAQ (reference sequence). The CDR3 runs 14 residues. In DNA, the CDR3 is TGTGCCAACAGCTCGGGACAGTACGCAGATACGCAGTATTTT. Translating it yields CANSSGQYADTQYF.

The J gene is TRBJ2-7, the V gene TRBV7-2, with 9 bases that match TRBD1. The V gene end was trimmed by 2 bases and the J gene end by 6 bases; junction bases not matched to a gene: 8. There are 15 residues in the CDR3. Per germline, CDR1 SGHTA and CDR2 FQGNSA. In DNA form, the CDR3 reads TGTGCCAGCAGCTTACCCCGGGACAGGGCCTCCGAGCAGTACTTC. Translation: CASSLPRDRASEQYF.

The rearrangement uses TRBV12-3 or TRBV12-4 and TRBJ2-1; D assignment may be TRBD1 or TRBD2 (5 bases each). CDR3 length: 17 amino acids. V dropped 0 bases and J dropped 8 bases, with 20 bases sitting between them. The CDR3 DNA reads TGTGCCAGCAGTTTAGCGCTTGGGGGAAAGAATCGGGATGAGCAGTTCTTC. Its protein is CASSLALGGKNRDEQFF.

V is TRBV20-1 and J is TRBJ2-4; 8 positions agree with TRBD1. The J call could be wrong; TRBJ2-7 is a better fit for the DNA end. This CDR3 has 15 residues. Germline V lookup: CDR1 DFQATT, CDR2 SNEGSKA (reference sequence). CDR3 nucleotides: TGCAGTGCTAGAAACTATAACGGGACAGGCCACGAGCAGTACTTC. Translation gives CSARNYNGTGHEQYF.

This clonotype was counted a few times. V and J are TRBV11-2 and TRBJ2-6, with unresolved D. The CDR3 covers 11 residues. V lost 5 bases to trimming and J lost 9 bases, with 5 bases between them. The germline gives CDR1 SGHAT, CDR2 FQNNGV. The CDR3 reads CASSPLNVLTF. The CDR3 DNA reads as TGTGCCAGCAGCCCACTCAACGTCCTGACTTTC.

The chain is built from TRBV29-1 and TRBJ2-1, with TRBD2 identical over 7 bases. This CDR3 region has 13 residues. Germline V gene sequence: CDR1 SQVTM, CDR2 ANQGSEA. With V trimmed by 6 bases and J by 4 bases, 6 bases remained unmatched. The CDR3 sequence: CSVPGGGYNEQFF. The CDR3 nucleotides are TGCAGCGTCCCTGGGGGAGGGTACAATGAGCAGTTCTTC.

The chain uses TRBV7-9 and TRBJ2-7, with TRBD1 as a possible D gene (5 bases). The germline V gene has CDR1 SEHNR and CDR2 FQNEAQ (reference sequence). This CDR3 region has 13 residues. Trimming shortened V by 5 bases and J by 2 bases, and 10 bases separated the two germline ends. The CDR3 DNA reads TGTGCCAGCAGCCCGCGACAGCCCTACGAGCAGTACTTC. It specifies CASSPRQPYEQYF. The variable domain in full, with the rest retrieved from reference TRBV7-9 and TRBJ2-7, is DTGVSQNPRHKITKRGQNVTFRCDPISEHNRLYWYRQTLGQGPEFLTYFQNEAQLEKSRLLSDRFSAERPKGSFSTLEIQRTEQGDSAMYLCASSPRQPYEQYFGPGTRLTVT.

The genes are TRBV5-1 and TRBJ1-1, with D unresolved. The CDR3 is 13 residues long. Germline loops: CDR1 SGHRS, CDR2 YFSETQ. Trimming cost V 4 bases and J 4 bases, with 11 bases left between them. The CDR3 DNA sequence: TGCGCCAGCAGCGTCGGGCAGAGCACTGAAGCTTTCTTT. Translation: CASSVGQSTEAFF.

CDR3 bases: TGTGCTAGTGGTCGGACCGAGAACTATGGCTACACCTTC. Residues: CASGRTENYGYTF. The chain employs TRBV12-5 and TRBJ1-2; D gene ambiguous. The CDR3 extends over 13 amino acids. The ends were cut back, 5 bases at V and 2 bases at J, with 9 bases in the middle. Germline CDR1 reads LGHNT; CDR2 reads FRNRAP.

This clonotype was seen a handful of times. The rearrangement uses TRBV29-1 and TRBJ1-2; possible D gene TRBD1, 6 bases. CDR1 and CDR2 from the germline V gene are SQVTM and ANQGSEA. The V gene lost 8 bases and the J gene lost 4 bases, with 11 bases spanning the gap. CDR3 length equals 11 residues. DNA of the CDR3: TGCAGCACCAAGGACAGCTATGGCTACACCTTC. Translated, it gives CSTKDSYGYTF.

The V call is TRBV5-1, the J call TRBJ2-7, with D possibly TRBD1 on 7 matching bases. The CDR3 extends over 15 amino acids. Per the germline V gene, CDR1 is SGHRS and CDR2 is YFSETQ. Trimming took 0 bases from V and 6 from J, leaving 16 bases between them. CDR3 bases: TGCGCCAGCAGCTTGGCTGGGGGGACAGATCGCGAGCAGTACTTC. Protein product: CASSLAGGTDREQYF.

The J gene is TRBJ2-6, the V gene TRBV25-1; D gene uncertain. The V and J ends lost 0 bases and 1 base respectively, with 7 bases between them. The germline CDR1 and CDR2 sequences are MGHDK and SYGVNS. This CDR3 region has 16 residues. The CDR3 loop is CASSEYRGSGANVLTF. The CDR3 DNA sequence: TGTGCCAGCAGTGAATATAGAGGTTCTGGGGCCAACGTCCTGACTTTC.

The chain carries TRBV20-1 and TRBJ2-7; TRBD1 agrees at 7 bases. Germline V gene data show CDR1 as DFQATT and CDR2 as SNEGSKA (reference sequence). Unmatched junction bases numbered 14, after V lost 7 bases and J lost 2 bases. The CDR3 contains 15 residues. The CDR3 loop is CSVLIRGQGAYEQYF. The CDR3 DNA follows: TGCAGTGTTCTAATCCGGGGCCAGGGGGCCTACGAGCAGTACTTC.

The CDR3 coding sequence is TGTGCCAGCCGCTGGAGCAGGGTCGAGACCCAGTACTTC. Its protein product is CASRWSRVETQYF. The rearrangement links TRBV12-3 or TRBV12-4 to TRBJ2-7; D perhaps matches TRBD1 (5 bases). The closer fit of TRBJ2-5 to the DNA end suggests the J call may be wrong. The CDR3 totals 13 residues.

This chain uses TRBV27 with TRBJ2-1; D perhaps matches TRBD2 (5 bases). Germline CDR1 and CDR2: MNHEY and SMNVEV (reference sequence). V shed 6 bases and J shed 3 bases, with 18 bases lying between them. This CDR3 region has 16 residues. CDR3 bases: TGTGCCAGCAGAACACAAAACATCCGGGACTACAATGAGCAGTTCTTC. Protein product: CASRTQNIRDYNEQFF.

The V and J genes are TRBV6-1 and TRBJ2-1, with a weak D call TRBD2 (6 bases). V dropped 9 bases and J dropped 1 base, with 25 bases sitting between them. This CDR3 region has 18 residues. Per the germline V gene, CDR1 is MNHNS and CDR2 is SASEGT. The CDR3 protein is CASRILPGGAGSYNEQFF. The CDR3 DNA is TGTGCCAGTAGAATCCTCCCCGGCGGTGCGGGGTCCTACAATGAGCAGTTCTTC.